The subject of this entry is one T cell receptor beta chain. What it recognizes is unknown. The data were produced by immunoSEQ multiplex PCR, yet TCRdb's version contains in-frame clones alone and is incomplete. The repertoire holds about 56,000 clones, with approximately 80% as singletons. The sample comes from a study of T cell responses to AZD1222 COVID-19 vaccine. General observations from the study: At 160-218 and 743-854, vaccine-associated CD4 TCRs were dominant, and they spanned spike. The study found Spike-specific TCR breadth and depth rose after two AZD1222 doses.

Sample: peripheral blood, taken 28 days after the second AZD1222 dose. The sequence derives from an adult who received the AZD1222 COVID-19 vaccine.

The CDR3 region has the DNA TGCGCCAGCGGGCCCCTAGCGGGTAGCACAGATACGCAGTATTTT. It translates to CASGPLAGSTDTQYF. The V and J genes are TRBV10-2 and TRBJ2-3, with TRBD2 matching 8 bases. Germline assignment: CDR1 WSHSY and CDR2 SAAADI. CDR3 length equals 15 residues. V shed 8 bases, J shed 0 bases, and the junction held 7 bases outside the gene matches.